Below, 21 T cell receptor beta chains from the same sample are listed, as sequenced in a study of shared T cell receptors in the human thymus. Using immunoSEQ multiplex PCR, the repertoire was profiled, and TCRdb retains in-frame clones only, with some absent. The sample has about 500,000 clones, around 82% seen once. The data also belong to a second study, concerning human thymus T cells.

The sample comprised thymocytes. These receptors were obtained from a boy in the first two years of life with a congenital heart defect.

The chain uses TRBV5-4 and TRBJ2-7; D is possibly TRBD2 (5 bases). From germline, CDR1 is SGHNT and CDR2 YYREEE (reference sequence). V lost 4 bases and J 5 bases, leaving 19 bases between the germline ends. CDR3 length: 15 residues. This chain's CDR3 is CASSPGLVRVHEQYF. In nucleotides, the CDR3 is TGTGCCAGCAGCCCGGGGTTGGTACGGGTACACGAGCAGTACTTC.

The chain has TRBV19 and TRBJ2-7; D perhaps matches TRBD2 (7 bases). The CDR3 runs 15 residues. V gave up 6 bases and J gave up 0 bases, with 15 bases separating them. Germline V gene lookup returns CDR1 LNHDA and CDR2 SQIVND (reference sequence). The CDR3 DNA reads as TGTGCCAGTAGATTGGGGGGGCCTCTCTCCTACGAGCAGTACTTC. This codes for CASRLGGPLSYEQYF.

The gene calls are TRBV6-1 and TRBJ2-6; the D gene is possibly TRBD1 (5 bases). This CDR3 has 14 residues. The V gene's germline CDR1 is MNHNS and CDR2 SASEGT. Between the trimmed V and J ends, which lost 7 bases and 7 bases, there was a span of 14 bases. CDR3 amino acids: CASKNEQGANVLTF. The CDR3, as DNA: TGTGCCAGCAAGAATGAGCAGGGAGCCAACGTCCTGACTTTC.

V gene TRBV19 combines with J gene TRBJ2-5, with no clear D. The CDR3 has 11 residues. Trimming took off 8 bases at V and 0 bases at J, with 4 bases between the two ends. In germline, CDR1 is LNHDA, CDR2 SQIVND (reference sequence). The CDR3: CASRYQETQYF. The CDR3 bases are TGTGCCAGTCGGTACCAAGAGACCCAGTACTTC.

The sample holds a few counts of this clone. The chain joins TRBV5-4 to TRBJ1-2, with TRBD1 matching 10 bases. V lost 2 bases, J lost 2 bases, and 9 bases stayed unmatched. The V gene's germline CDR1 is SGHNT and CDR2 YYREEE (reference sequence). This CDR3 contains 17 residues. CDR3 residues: CASSFTTPGQGNYGYTF. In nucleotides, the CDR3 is TGTGCCAGCAGCTTCACAACGCCGGGACAGGGGAACTATGGCTACACCTTC.

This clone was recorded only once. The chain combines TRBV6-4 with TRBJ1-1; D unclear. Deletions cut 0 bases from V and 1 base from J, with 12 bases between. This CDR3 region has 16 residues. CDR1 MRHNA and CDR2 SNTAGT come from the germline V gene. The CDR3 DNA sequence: TGTGCCAGCAGTGACTCCCCAGGCTGGTCGAACACTGAAGCTTTCTTT. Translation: CASSDSPGWSNTEAFF.

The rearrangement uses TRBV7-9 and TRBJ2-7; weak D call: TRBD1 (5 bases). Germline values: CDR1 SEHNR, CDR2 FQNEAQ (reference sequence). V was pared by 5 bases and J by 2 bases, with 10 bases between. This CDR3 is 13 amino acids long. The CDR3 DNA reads TGTGCCAGCAGCCCCAGGGTAACCTACGAGCAGTACTTC. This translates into CASSPRVTYEQYF.

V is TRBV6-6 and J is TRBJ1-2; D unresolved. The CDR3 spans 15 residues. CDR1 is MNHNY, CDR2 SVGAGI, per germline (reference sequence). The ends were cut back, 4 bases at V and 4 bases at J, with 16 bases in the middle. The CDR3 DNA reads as TGTGCCAGCAGTTCGGGAGGTGGCAGGACCTATGGCTACACCTTC. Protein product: CASSSGGGRTYGYTF.

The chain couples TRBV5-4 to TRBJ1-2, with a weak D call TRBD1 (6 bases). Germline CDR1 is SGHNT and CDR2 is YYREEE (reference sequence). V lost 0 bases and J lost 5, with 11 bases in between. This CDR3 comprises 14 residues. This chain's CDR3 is CASSLGTDTYGYTF. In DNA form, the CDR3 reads TGTGCCAGCAGCTTGGGGACAGATACGTATGGCTACACCTTC. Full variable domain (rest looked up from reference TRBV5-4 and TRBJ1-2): ETGVTQSPTHLIKTRGQQVTLRCSSQSGHNTVSWYQQALGQGPQFIFQYYREEENGRGNFPPRFSGLQFPNYSSELNVNALELDDSALYLCASSLGTDTYGYTFGSGTRLTVV.

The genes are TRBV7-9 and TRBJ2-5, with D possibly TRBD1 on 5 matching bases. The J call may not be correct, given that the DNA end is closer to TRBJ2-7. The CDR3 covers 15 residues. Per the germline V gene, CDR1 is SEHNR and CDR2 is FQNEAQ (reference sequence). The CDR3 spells CASSLEGQGGNEQYF. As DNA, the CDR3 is TGTGCCAGCAGCTTAGAAGGCCAGGGCGGCAACGAGCAGTACTTC.

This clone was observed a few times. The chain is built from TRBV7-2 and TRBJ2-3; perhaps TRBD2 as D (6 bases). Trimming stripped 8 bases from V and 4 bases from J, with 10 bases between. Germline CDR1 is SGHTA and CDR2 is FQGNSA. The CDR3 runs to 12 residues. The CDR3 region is CASATRADTQYF. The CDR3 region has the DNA TGTGCCAGCGCGACTAGGGCAGATACGCAGTATTTT.

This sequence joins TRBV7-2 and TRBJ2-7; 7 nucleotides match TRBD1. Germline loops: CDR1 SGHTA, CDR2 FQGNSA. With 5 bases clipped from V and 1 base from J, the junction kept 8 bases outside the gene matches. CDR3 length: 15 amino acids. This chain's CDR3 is CASSPHLQGSYEQYF. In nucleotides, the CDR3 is TGTGCCAGCAGCCCGCATCTACAGGGGTCCTACGAGCAGTACTTC.

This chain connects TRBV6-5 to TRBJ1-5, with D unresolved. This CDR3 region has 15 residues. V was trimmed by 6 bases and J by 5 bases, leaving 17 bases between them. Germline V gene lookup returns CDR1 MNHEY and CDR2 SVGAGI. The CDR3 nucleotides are TGTGCCAGCAGCCCCGGAGGGAGTGAGGATCAGCCCCAGCATTTT. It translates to CASSPGGSEDQPQHF.

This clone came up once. CDR3 protein: CASSLRAGDGELFF. The CDR3 nucleotides read TGCGCCAGCAGCCTACGGGCGGGTGATGGGGAGCTGTTTTTT. The chain links TRBV5-1 to TRBJ2-2; TRBD2 is a possible D gene (5 bases). The CDR3 totals 14 residues. Germline V CDR1 and CDR2: SGHRS, YFSETQ. The V end was cut by 4 bases, the J end by 8 bases, with 15 bases between.

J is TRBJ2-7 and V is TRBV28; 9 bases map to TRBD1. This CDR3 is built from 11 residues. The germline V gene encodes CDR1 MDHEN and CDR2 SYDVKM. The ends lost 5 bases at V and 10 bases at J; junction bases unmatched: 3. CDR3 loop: CASSKGQGQYF. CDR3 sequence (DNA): TGTGCCAGCAGTAAGGGACAGGGACAGTACTTC.

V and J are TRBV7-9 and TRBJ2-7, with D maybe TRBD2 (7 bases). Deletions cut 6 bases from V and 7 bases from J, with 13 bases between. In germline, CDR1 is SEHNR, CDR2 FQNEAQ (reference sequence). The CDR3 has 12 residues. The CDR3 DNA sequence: TGTGCCAGCAGGAAAAGGGGGGGGGAGCAGTACTTC. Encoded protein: CASRKRGGEQYF.

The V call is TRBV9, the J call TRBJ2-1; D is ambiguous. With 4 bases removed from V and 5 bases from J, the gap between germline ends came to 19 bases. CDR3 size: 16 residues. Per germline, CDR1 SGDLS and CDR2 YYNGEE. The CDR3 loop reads CASSPSPTFPNNEQFF. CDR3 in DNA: TGTGCCAGCAGCCCGTCACCGACTTTCCCCAACAATGAGCAGTTCTTC.

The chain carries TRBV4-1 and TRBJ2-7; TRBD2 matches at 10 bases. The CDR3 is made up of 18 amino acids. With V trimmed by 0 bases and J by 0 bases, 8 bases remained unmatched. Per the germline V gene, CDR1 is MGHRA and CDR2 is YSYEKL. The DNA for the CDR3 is TGCGCCAGCAGCCAAGAGATAATAGCGGGAGGCAGCTCCTACGAGCAGTACTTC. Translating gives CASSQEIIAGGSSYEQYF.

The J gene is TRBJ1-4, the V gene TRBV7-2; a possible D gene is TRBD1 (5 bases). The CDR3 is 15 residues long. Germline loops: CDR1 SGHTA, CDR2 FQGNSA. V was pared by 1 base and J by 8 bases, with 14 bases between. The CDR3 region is CASSLVGLQREKLFF. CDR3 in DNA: TGTGCCAGCAGCTTAGTGGGACTCCAGAGGGAAAAACTGTTTTTT.

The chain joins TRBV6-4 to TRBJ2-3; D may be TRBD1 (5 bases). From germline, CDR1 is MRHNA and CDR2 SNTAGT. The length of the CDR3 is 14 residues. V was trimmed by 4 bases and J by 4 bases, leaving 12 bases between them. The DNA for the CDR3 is TGTGCCAGCAGTGGGGGCCTTAGCCCAGATACGCAGTATTTT. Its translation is CASSGGLSPDTQYF.

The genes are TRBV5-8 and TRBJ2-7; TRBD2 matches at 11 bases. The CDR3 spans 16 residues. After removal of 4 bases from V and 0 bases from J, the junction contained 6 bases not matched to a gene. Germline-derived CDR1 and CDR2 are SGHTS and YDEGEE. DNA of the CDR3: TGTGCCAGCAGCGCCGGGACTAGCGGATCCTCCTACGAGCAGTACTTC. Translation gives CASSAGTSGSSYEQYF.